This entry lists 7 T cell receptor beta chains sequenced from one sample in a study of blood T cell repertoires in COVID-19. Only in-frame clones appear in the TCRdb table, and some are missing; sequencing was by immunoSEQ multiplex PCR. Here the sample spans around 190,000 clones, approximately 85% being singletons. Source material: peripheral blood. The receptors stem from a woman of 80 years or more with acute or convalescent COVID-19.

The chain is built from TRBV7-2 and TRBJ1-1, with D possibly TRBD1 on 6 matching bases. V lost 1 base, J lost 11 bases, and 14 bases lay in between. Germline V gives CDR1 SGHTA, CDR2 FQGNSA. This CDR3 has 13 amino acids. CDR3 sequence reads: CASSLEGGLRAFF. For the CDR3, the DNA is TGTGCCAGCAGCTTAGAGGGGGGGCTACGGGCTTTCTTT.

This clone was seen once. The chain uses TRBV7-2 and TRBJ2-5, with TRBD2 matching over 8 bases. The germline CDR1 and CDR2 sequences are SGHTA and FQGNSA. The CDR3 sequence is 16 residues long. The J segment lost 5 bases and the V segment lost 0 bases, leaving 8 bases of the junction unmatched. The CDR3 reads CASSLAGGATWETQYF. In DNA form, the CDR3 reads TGTGCCAGCAGCTTAGCCGGGGGGGCTACCTGGGAGACCCAGTACTTC.

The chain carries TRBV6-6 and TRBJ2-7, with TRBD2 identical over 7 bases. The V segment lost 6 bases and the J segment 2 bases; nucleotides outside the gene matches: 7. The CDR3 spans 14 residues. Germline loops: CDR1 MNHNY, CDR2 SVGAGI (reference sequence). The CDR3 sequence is CASRGLPPTYEQYF. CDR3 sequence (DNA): TGTGCCAGCAGGGGACTACCACCAACCTACGAGCAGTACTTC.

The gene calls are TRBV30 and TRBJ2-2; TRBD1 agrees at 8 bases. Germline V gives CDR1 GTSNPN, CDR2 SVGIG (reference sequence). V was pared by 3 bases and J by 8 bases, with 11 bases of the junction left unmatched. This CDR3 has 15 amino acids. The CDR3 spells CAWRFRTGKRGELFF. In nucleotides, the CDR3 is TGTGCCTGGAGATTCCGGACAGGGAAGCGTGGGGAGCTGTTTTTT.

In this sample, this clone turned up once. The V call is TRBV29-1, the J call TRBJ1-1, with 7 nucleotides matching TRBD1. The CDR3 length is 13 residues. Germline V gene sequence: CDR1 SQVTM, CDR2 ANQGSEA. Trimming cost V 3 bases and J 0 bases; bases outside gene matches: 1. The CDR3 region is CSVDDRVNTEAFF. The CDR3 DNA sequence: TGCAGCGTTGACGACAGGGTGAACACTGAAGCTTTCTTT.

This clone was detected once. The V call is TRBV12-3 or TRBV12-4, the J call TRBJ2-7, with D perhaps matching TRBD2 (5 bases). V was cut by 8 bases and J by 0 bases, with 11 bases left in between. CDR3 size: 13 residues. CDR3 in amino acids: CASAPSGSYEQYF. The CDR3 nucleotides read TGTGCCAGCGCCCCAAGCGGCTCCTACGAGCAGTACTTC.

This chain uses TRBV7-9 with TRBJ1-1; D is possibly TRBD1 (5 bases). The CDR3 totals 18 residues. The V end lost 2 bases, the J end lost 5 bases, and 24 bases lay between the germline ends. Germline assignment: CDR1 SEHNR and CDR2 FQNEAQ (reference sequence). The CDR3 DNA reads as TGTGCCAGCAGCTTACGGGGGAGGGTGGGGTCGAGGAATACTGAAGCTTTCTTT. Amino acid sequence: CASSLRGRVGSRNTEAFF. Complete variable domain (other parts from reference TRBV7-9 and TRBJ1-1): DTGVSQNPRHKITKRGQNVTFRCDPISEHNRLYWYRQTLGQGPEFLTYFQNEAQLEKSRLLSDRFSAERPKGSFSTLEIQRTEQGDSAMYLCASSLRGRVGSRNTEAFFGQGTRLTVV.